The 26 T cell receptor beta chains below come from one sample, sequenced in a study of control samples from healthy donors and cancer patients. The protocol was immunoSEQ multiplex PCR, while the TCRdb copy is restricted to in-frame clones and leaves out a portion. The table records roughly 400,000 clones, more than 80% of them present only once. Sequences were obtained from PBMCs. These receptors originate from a man in his forties with head and neck cancer.

The V gene is TRBV6-5, the J gene TRBJ1-1; D perhaps matches TRBD1 (5 bases). Germline V gene lookup returns CDR1 MNHEY and CDR2 SVGAGI. V was clipped by 8 bases and J by 3 bases, with 10 bases between them. The CDR3 is 12 residues long. This CDR3 is CASRGVYTEAFF. Here the CDR3 DNA reads TGTGCCAGCCGGGGGGTGTACACTGAAGCTTTCTTT.

This chain joins TRBV4-3 and TRBJ2-5; D might be TRBD1 (7 bases). The V end lost 1 base, the J end lost 6 bases, and 12 bases lay between the germline ends. The V gene's germline CDR1 is LGHNA and CDR2 YSLEER. The CDR3 is 14 amino acids. CDR3: CASSQVAGQKTQYF. The CDR3 bases are TGCGCCAGCAGCCAAGTTGCGGGACAGAAGACCCAGTACTTC.

This clone was observed a single time. V and J are TRBV14 and TRBJ1-1; D is uncertain. The V gene lost 1 base and the J gene lost 11 bases, with 14 bases spanning the gap. CDR3 length: 13 residues. Per germline, CDR1 SGHDN and CDR2 FVKESK. In nucleotides, the CDR3 is TGTGCCAGCAGCCAAGTTTCCCGGATAGCGGCTTTCTTT. Translating gives CASSQVSRIAAFF.

V is TRBV3-1 (or the pseudogene TRBV3-2) and J is TRBJ1-4; maybe TRBD1 (5 bases). CDR3 length: 17 residues. Germline-derived CDR1 and CDR2 are LGHDT and YNNKEL (reference sequence). Trimming took off 2 bases at V and 3 bases at J, with 16 bases between the two ends. CDR3 sequence reads: CASSQPRDRRSNEKLFF. CDR3 nucleotides: TGTGCCAGCAGCCAACCCCGGGACCGACGATCTAATGAAAAACTGTTTTTT.

This chain joins TRBV18 and TRBJ1-6, with D perhaps TRBD1 (5 bases). The CDR3 extends over 15 amino acids. Deletions cut 3 bases from V and 5 bases from J, with 11 bases between. CDR1 KGHSH and CDR2 LQKENI come from the germline V gene. The CDR3 region is CASSPREVDNSPLHF. DNA for the CDR3: TGTGCCAGCTCACCCAGGGAGGTCGATAATTCACCCCTCCACTTT. Variable domain in full (rest from reference TRBV18 and TRBJ1-6): NAGVMQNPRHLVRRRGQEARLRCSPMKGHSHVYWYRQLPEEGLKFMVYLQKENIIDESGMPKERFSAEFPKEGPSILRIQQVVRGDSAAYFCASSPREVDNSPLHFGNGTRLTVT.

The chain uses TRBV28 and TRBJ1-4; 11 bases agree with TRBD1. The V segment lost 6 bases and the J segment 8 bases; nucleotides outside the gene matches: 5. Germline CDR1 is MDHEN and CDR2 is SYDVKM. This CDR3 region has 14 residues. The CDR3: CASSHRDRGEKLFF. CDR3 sequence (DNA): TGTGCCAGCAGCCACCGGGACAGGGGGGAAAAACTGTTTTTT. The entire variable domain, with the rest obtained from reference TRBV28 and TRBJ1-4, is as follows: DVKVTQSSRYLVKRTGEKVFLECVQDMDHENMFWYRQDPGLGLRLIYFSYDVKMKEKGDIPEGYSVSREKKERFSLILESASTNQTSMYLCASSHRDRGEKLFFGSGTQLSVL.

With respect to this clone: The sample has other DNA sequences that encode this CDR3 too. V is TRBV27 and J is TRBJ1-5; tentatively, D is TRBD1 (6 bases). The CDR3 loop spans 13 amino acids. With 6 bases removed from V and 4 bases from J, the gap between germline ends came to 10 bases. The germline V gene has CDR1 MNHEY and CDR2 SMNVEV (reference sequence). This CDR3 is CASSITGNQPQHF. The CDR3, as DNA: TGTGCCAGCAGCATTACAGGGAATCAGCCCCAGCATTTT.

This rearrangement joins TRBV30 to TRBJ2-7, with D possibly matching TRBD2 (5 bases). This CDR3 has 13 residues. V lost 3 bases, J lost 2 bases, and 11 bases lay in between. The germline V gene has CDR1 GTSNPN and CDR2 SVGIG (reference sequence). The CDR3 loop is CAWSPGDTYEQYF. CDR3 nucleotides: TGTGCCTGGAGCCCCGGGGATACCTACGAGCAGTACTTC.

J is TRBJ1-1 and V is TRBV2; D gene ambiguous. The length of the CDR3 is 13 residues. V gave up 7 bases and J gave up 6 bases, with 15 bases separating them. Germline CDR1 and CDR2: SNHLY and FYNNEI. Written as DNA, the CDR3 is TGTGCCAGCACCGAGGGCGTAGTCCCTGAAGCTTTCTTT. Its translation is CASTEGVVPEAFF.

As concerns this clone: Other DNA sequences in the same sample also yield this CDR3. V usage is TRBV7-3 and J usage is TRBJ2-4; a possible D gene is TRBD1 (6 bases). The CDR3 runs to 13 residues. Germline lookup yields CDR1 SGHTA and CDR2 FQGTGA. V was shortened by 2 bases and J by 6 bases, with 8 bases between the two germline ends. The CDR3 DNA sequence: TGTGCCAGCAGCTTATCCAGGGGAAACATTCAGTACTTC. Its protein product is CASSLSRGNIQYF.

The chain has TRBV13 and TRBJ2-6, with 9 bases matching TRBD1. Germline lookup yields CDR1 PRHDT and CDR2 FYEKMQ (reference sequence). The length of the CDR3 is 18 residues. V was clipped by 5 bases and J by 0 bases; unmatched bases: 8. The CDR3 reads CASSPPGQGSSGANVLTF. As DNA, the CDR3 is TGTGCCAGCAGCCCTCCCGGACAGGGGAGCTCTGGGGCCAACGTCCTGACTTTC.

This clone appeared once. The rearrangement links TRBV28 to TRBJ1-2; unclear D gene. Trimming removed 0 bases at V and 3 bases at J, with 14 bases between. The length of the CDR3 is 16 residues. The germline V gene encodes CDR1 MDHEN and CDR2 SYDVKM. The CDR3 sequence: CASSLWTGRSDYGYTF. CDR3 nucleotides: TGTGCCAGCAGTTTATGGACCGGGAGAAGCGACTATGGCTACACCTTC.

V usage is TRBV9 and J usage is TRBJ2-3; TRBD1 is a possible D gene (6 bases). V was shortened by 4 bases and J by 0 bases, with 12 bases between the two germline ends. In germline, CDR1 is SGDLS, CDR2 YYNGEE. The CDR3 spans 15 residues. The CDR3 bases are TGTGCCAGCAGCCTGCGGACAGTTAGCACAGATACGCAGTATTTT. As protein: CASSLRTVSTDTQYF.

The chain has TRBV30 and TRBJ1-3; a possible D gene is TRBD1 (5 bases). Trimming pared 0 bases from V and 2 bases from J, leaving 11 bases between. CDR3 length equals 15 residues. Germline loops: CDR1 GTSNPN, CDR2 SVGIG (reference sequence). The CDR3: CAWSVTRGAGNTIYF. Written as DNA, the CDR3 is TGTGCCTGGAGTGTTACCCGGGGGGCTGGAAACACCATATATTTT.

The chain is built from TRBV7-8 and TRBJ1-2, with D unclear. This CDR3 is 12 amino acids long. From germline, CDR1 is SGHVS and CDR2 FQNEAQ. V was pared by 1 base and J by 8 bases, with 8 bases between. In nucleotides, the CDR3 is TGTGCCAGCAGCTTAGGGACCGGGGGCTACACCTTC. Protein sequence: CASSLGTGGYTF.

The table lists this clone with a count of one. CDR3: CASSSPYRGGAEKLFF. The CDR3 DNA follows: TGTGCCAGCAGCTCCCCATACAGGGGAGGGGCTGAAAAACTGTTTTTT. The chain employs TRBV7-9 and TRBJ1-4; TRBD1 matches at 7 bases. V shed 4 bases, J shed 7 bases, and the junction held 12 bases outside the gene matches. This CDR3 is 16 amino acids long. Germline V gene lookup returns CDR1 SEHNR and CDR2 FQNEAQ (reference sequence).

The table lists this clone with a count of one. The CDR3 region is CASSQDLVLAGSESLLFPYEQYF. The CDR3 nucleotides are TGTGCCAGCAGCCAAGATCTTGTACTAGCGGGATCGGAGAGTTTATTATTCCCCTACGAGCAGTACTTC. The gene calls are TRBV14 and TRBJ2-7, with 10 bases that match TRBD2. After removal of 0 bases from V and 2 bases from J, the junction contained 25 bases not matched to a gene. CDR1 is SGHDN and CDR2 is FVKESK in the germline V gene. The CDR3 totals 23 residues.

The chain couples TRBV25-1 to TRBJ2-3; 12 bases fit TRBD1. Germline CDR1 reads MGHDK; CDR2 reads SYGVNS. V was clipped by 8 bases and J by 10 bases; unmatched bases: 10. The CDR3 is 14 amino acids. The CDR3 coding sequence is TGTGCCAGCGGCCCGGGACAGGGGGCAGGGGCGCAGTATTTT. Protein sequence: CASGPGQGAGAQYF.

This chain joins TRBV10-3 and TRBJ2-2; 9 nucleotides match TRBD1. J lost 5 bases, V lost 3 bases, and 4 bases had no gene match. CDR1 and CDR2 (germline): ENHRY, SYGVKD. The CDR3 is 15 residues long. CDR3 nucleotide sequence: TGTGCCATCAGTGACGGACAGGGGAGGACCGGGGAGCTGTTTTTT. This translates into CAISDGQGRTGELFF.

This clone was seen just once. The chain joins TRBV12-3 or TRBV12-4 to TRBJ1-1; no clear D gene. The CDR3 length is 11 residues. V lost 2 bases to trimming and J lost 8 bases, with 6 bases between them. CDR3 amino acids: CASSLFAEAFF. Here the CDR3 DNA reads TGTGCCAGCAGTTTATTCGCCGAAGCTTTCTTT.

The rearrangement uses TRBV2 and TRBJ1-5; D is unclear. Germline V gives CDR1 SNHLY, CDR2 FYNNEI. The V gene lost 2 bases and the J gene lost 2 bases, with 13 bases spanning the gap. This CDR3 is built from 16 residues. CDR3 sequence: CASSENGVRGNQPQHF. CDR3 coding DNA: TGTGCCAGCAGTGAAAACGGGGTAAGGGGCAATCAGCCCCAGCATTTT.

The rearrangement uses TRBV7-9 and TRBJ2-7; the D is unclear. CDR1 SEHNR and CDR2 FQNEAQ come from the germline V gene (reference sequence). The CDR3 is made up of 11 amino acids. V gave up 2 bases and J gave up 6 bases, with 5 bases separating them. CDR3 amino acids: CASSLMGEQYF. The CDR3, as DNA: TGTGCCAGCAGCTTAATGGGCGAGCAGTACTTC.

This clone was counted a few times. This rearrangement joins TRBV9 to TRBJ2-1; D is undetermined. Germline CDR1 and CDR2: SGDLS and YYNGEE. V was pared by 4 bases and J by 9 bases, with 20 bases between. The CDR3 totals 15 residues. CDR3 in amino acids: CASSQNTVYVSEQFF. CDR3 bases: TGTGCCAGCAGCCAGAACACCGTCTACGTGAGTGAGCAGTTCTTC. Full variable domain (remainder filled in from reference TRBV9 and TRBJ2-1): DSGVTQTPKHLITATGQRVTLRCSPRSGDLSVYWYQQSLDQGLQFLIQYYNGEERAKGNILERFSAQQFPDLHSELNLSSLELGDSALYFCASSQNTVYVSEQFFGPGTRLTVL.

The rearrangement links TRBV7-8 to TRBJ2-7, with D perhaps assigned TRBD1 or TRBD2 (5 bases each). The length of the CDR3 is 14 residues. Trimming stripped 3 bases from V and 5 bases from J, with 14 bases between. Looked up from germline, CDR1 is SGHVS and CDR2 is FQNEAQ. CDR3 sequence (DNA): TGTGCCAGCAGCTTGGTATTCGGGGCCCACGAGCAGTACTTC. Its protein product is CASSLVFGAHEQYF.

This clone appeared once. This chain uses TRBV7-9 with TRBJ1-2; 7 positions agree with TRBD1. V trimming: 2 bases; J trimming: 2 bases; junction bases outside the gene matches: 14. The CDR3 consists of 18 residues. Germline V CDR1 and CDR2: SEHNR, FQNEAQ (reference sequence). The CDR3, as DNA: TGTGCCAGCAGCTTAACAGGACCCTCACAGGGGACGAACTATGGCTACACCTTC. Translation gives CASSLTGPSQGTNYGYTF.

The gene calls are TRBV19 and TRBJ2-5, with 11 bases identical to TRBD2. CDR3 length: 13 amino acids. Trimming cost V 6 bases and J 5 bases; bases outside gene matches: 2. Germline values: CDR1 LNHDA, CDR2 SQIVND (reference sequence). CDR3 nucleotides: TGTGCCAGTAGACTAGCGGGAGCGGAGACCCAGTACTTC. Its protein product is CASRLAGAETQYF.